The 10 T cell receptor beta chains presented below share a single source sample, sequenced in a study of shared clonotypes between healthy human individuals. TCRdb keeps only in-frame clones here, not all; method: immunoSEQ multiplex PCR. The sample shows about 1.1 million clones, 78% of them seen only once. Sequences were obtained from memory CD4+ T cells from PBMCs. Subset: CD45RA-negative fraction. The receptors were sampled from a man aged 18 to 29 in good health. Some clones in this sample may be carry-over from other donors' samples.

This clone was counted a single time. A read error is the likely source, as a far larger clone sits one nucleotide away. Distinct nucleotide sequences in the sample also encode this CDR3. The rearrangement links TRBV30 to TRBJ2-3; maybe TRBD1 (6 bases). The germline V gene has CDR1 GTSNPN and CDR2 SVGIG (reference sequence). The CDR3 extends over 13 amino acids. Written as DNA, the CDR3 is TGTGCCTGCAACAGGGCTCGTACAGATACGCAGTATTTC. Its translation is CACNRARTDTQYF. The entire variable domain, with the rest obtained from reference TRBV30 and TRBJ2-3, is as follows: SQTIHQWPATLVQPVGSPLSLECTVEGTSNPNLYWYRQAAGRGLQLLFYSVGIGQISSEVPQNLSASRPQDRQFILSSKKLLLSDSGFYLCACNRARTDTQYFGPGTRLTVL.

The gene calls are TRBV6-1 and TRBJ1-1; D ambiguous. CDR3 size: 14 residues. Trimming stripped 4 bases from V and 0 bases from J, with 9 bases between. Germline assignment: CDR1 MNHNS and CDR2 SASEGT. CDR3 nucleotides: TGTGCCAGCAGTGTGGATATTCTGAACACTGAAGCTTTCTTT. Translating gives CASSVDILNTEAFF.

CDR3 loop: CASSLVGGSFYGYTF. The CDR3 coding sequence is TGTGCCAGCAGCTTAGTGGGGGGGAGTTTCTATGGCTACACCTTC. The chain uses TRBV7-9 and TRBJ1-2; possibly TRBD1 for D (5 bases). V lost 1 base and J 4 bases, leaving 13 bases between the germline ends. This CDR3 is built from 15 residues. From germline, CDR1 is SEHNR and CDR2 FQNEAQ (reference sequence).

J is TRBJ1-4 and V is TRBV27, with a weak D call TRBD1 (5 bases). Trimming left V 4 bases short and J 3 bases short, with 12 bases between. Per germline, CDR1 MNHEY and CDR2 SMNVEV (reference sequence). This CDR3 has 15 residues. The CDR3 loop reads CASSSQGASNEKLFF. CDR3 sequence (DNA): TGTGCCAGCAGTTCCCAAGGGGCTTCTAATGAAAAACTGTTTTTT.

This sequence joins TRBV7-2 and TRBJ1-5, with 8 bases matching TRBD1. The germline V gene encodes CDR1 SGHTA and CDR2 FQGNSA. Trimming at V came to 5 bases and at J to 4 bases, leaving 10 bases not matched to a gene. The CDR3 sequence is 16 residues long. The CDR3 loop reads CASSPFPGQVNQPQHF. CDR3 bases: TGTGCCAGCAGCCCCTTCCCGGGACAGGTGAATCAGCCCCAGCATTTT.

The V call is TRBV18, the J call TRBJ2-3; D call uncertain. Looked up from germline, CDR1 is KGHSH and CDR2 is LQKENI. V was pared by 5 bases and J by 2 bases, with 11 bases between. CDR3 length equals 14 residues. Written as DNA, the CDR3 is TGTGCCAGCTCAGGCGTCAAATTCACAGATACGCAGTATTTT. Its protein product is CASSGVKFTDTQYF.

V is TRBV6-1 and J is TRBJ2-4, with 8 positions matching TRBD2. CDR1 is MNHNS and CDR2 is SASEGT in the germline V gene. The CDR3 is 13 residues long. V lost 7 bases and J lost 8; bases outside the gene matches: 7. As DNA, the CDR3 is TGTGCCAGCAAAGAGCGGGAGCGGGACATTCAGTACTTC. It yields the protein CASKERERDIQYF.

A remark on this clone: At the DNA level, this CDR3 is encoded by other sequences in the same sample as well. The chain recombines TRBV2 with TRBJ2-7, with no clear D. The CDR3 spans 11 residues. CDR1 is SNHLY and CDR2 is FYNNEI in the germline V gene. Trimming stripped 6 bases from V and 2 bases from J, with 5 bases between. CDR3 in amino acids: CASSLTYEQYF. The CDR3 coding sequence is TGTGCCAGCAGCCTAACCTACGAGCAGTACTTC.

This rearrangement joins TRBV4-3 to TRBJ2-7; D is possibly TRBD1 (5 bases). This CDR3 comprises 15 residues. CDR1 LGHNA and CDR2 YSLEER come from the germline V gene. Trimming stripped 6 bases from V and 2 bases from J, with 17 bases between. The DNA of the CDR3 is TGCGCCAGCAGACCAAGAGCACAGGACGCCTACGAGCAGTACTTC. Translated, it gives CASRPRAQDAYEQYF.

The chain has TRBV5-1 and TRBJ2-3; TRBD2 matches 8 bases. The length of the CDR3 is 14 residues. Trimming at V came to 0 bases and at J to 5 bases, leaving 2 bases not matched to a gene. In germline, CDR1 is SGHRS, CDR2 YFSETQ. CDR3 amino acids: CASSLASGLDTQYF. In nucleotides, the CDR3 is TGCGCCAGCAGCTTGGCTAGCGGGTTAGATACGCAGTATTTT.